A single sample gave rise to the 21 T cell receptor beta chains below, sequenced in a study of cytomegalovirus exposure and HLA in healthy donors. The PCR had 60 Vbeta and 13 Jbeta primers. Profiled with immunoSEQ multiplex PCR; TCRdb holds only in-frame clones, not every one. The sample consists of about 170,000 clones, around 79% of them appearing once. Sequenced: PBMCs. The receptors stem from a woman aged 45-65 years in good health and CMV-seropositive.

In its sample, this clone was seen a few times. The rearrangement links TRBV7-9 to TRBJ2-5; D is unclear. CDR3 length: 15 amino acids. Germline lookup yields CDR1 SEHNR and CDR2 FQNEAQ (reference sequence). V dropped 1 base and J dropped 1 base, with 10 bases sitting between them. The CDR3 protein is CASSLVLSGQETQYF. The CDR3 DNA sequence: TGTGCCAGCAGCTTAGTATTATCGGGCCAAGAGACCCAGTACTTC.

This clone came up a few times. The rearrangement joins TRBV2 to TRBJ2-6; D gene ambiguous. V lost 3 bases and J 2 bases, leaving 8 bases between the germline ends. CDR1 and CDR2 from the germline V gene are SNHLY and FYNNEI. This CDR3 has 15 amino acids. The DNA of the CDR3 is TGTGCCAGCAGTGATTATTATCCTGGGGCCAACGTCCTGACTTTC. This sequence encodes CASSDYYPGANVLTF. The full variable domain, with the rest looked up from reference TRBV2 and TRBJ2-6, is EPEVTQTPSHQVTQMGQEVILRCVPISNHLYFYWYRQILGQKVEFLVSFYNNEISEKSEIFDDQFSVERPDGSNFTLKIRSTKLEDSAMYFCASSDYYPGANVLTFGAGSRLTVL.

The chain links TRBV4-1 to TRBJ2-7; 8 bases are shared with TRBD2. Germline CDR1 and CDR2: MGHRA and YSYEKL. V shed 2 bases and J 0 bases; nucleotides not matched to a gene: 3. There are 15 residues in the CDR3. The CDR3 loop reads CASSQTTSASYEQYF. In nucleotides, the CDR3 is TGCGCCAGCAGCCAAACGACTAGCGCCTCCTACGAGCAGTACTTC.

The CDR3 sequence: CASSLRRGDRLDNSPLHF. CDR3 sequence (DNA): TGTGCCAGCAGTTTACGTCGTGGGGACAGGTTAGATAATTCACCCCTCCACTTT. The rearrangement joins TRBV28 to TRBJ1-6, with 8 nucleotides matching TRBD1. CDR3 size: 18 residues. Losses at the gene ends were 2 bases for V and 5 bases for J; bases not matched to a gene: 11. CDR1 MDHEN and CDR2 SYDVKM come from the germline V gene.

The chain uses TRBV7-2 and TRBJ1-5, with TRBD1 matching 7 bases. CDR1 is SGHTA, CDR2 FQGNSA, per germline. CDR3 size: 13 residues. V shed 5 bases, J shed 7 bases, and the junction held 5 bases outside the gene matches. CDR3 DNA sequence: TGTGCCAGCAGCGTCCGACAGGGACAGCCCCAGCATTTT. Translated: CASSVRQGQPQHF.

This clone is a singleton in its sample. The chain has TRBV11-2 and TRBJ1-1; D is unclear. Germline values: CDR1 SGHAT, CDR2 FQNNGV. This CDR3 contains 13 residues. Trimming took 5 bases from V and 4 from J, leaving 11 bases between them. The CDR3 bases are TGTGCCAGCAGCACCACCAGGATCACTGAAGCTTTCTTT. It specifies CASSTTRITEAFF. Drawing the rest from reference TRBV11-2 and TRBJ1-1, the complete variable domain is EAGVAQSPRYKIIEKRQSVAFWCNPISGHATLYWYQQILGQGPKLLIQFQNNGVVDDSQLPKDRFSAERLKGVDSTLKIQPAKLEDSAVYLCASSTTRITEAFFGQGTRLTVV.

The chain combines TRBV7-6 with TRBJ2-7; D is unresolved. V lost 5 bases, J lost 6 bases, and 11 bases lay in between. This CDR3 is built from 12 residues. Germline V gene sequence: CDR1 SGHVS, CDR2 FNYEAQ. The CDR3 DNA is TGTGCCAGCAGCCCCGAAACTGGCGAGCAGTACTTC. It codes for CASSPETGEQYF.

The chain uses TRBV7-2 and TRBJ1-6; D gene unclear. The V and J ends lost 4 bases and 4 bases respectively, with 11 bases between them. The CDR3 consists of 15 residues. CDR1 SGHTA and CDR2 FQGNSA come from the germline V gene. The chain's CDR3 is CASSSSGVYNSPLHF. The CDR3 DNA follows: TGTGCCAGCAGCTCCTCCGGAGTGTATAATTCACCCCTCCACTTT.

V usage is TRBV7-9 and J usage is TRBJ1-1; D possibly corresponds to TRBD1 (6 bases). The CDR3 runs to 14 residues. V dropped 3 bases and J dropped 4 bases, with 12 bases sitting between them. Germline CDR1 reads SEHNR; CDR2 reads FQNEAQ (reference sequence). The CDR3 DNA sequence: TGTGCCAGCAGCTTCTCAGGGGCGAGCACTGAAGCTTTCTTT. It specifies CASSFSGASTEAFF.

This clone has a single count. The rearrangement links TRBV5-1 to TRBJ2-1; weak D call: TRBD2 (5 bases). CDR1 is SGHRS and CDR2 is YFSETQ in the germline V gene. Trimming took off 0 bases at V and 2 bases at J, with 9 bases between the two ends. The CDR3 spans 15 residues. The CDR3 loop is CASSLAGETYNEQFF. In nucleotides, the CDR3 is TGCGCCAGCAGCTTGGCCGGGGAGACCTACAATGAGCAGTTCTTC. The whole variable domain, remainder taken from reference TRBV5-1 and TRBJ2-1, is KAGVTQTPRYLIKTRGQQVTLSCSPISGHRSVSWYQQTPGQGLQFLFEYFSETQRNKGNFPGRFSGRQFSNSRSEMNVSTLELGDSALYLCASSLAGETYNEQFFGPGTRLTVL.

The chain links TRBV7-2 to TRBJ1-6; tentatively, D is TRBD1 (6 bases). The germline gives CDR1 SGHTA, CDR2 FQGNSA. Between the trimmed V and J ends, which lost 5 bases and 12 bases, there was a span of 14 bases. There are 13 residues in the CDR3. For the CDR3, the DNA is TGTGCCAGCAGCCCCCCTGACAGGCTACCCCTCCACTTT. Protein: CASSPPDRLPLHF.

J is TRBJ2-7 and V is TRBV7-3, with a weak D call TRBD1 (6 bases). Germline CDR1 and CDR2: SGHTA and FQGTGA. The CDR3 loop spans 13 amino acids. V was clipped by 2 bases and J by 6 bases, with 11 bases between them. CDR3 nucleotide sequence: TGTGCCAGCAGCTTAGAGGGGGTGGGCGAGCAGTACTTC. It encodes CASSLEGVGEQYF.

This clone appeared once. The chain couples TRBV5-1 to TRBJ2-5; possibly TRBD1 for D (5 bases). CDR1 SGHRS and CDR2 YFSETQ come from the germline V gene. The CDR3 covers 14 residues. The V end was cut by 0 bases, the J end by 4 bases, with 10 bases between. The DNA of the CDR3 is TGCGCCAGCAGCTTGGAAGGGGTCGGAGAGACCCAGTACTTC. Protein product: CASSLEGVGETQYF. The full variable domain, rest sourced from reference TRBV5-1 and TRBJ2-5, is KAGVTQTPRYLIKTRGQQVTLSCSPISGHRSVSWYQQTPGQGLQFLFEYFSETQRNKGNFPGRFSGRQFSNSRSEMNVSTLELGDSALYLCASSLEGVGETQYFGPGTRLLVL.

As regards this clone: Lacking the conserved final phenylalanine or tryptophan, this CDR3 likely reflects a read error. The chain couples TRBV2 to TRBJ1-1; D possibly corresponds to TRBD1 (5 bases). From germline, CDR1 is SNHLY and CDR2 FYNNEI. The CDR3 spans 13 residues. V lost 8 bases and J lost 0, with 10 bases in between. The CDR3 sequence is CASGRGLNTEAFV. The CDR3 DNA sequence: TGTGCCAGCGGGCGGGGGTTGAACACTGAAGCTTTCGTT.

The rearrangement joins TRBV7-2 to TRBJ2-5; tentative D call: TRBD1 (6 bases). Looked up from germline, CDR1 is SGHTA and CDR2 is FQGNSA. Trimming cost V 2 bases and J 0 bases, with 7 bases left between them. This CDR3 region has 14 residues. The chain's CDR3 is CASSLWDNQETQYF. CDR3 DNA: TGTGCCAGCAGCTTATGGGACAACCAAGAGACCCAGTACTTC.

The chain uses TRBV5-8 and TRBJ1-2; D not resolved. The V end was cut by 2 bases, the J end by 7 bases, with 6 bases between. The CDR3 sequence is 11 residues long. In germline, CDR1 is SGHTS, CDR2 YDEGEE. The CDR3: CASSLGAGYTF. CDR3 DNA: TGTGCCAGCAGCTTAGGAGCTGGCTACACCTTC.

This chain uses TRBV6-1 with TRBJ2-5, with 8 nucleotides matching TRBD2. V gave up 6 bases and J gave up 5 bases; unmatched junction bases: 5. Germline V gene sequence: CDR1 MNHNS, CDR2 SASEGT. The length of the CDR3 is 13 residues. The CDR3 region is CASSGGGGETQYF. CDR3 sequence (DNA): TGTGCCAGCAGCGGGGGGGGTGGCGAGACCCAGTACTTC.

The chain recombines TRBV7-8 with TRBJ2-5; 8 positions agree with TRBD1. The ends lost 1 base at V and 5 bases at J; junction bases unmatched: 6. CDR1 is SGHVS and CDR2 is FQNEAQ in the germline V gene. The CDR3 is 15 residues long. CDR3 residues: CASSLVSGGEETQYF. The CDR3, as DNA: TGTGCCAGCAGCTTAGTATCAGGGGGCGAGGAGACCCAGTACTTC.

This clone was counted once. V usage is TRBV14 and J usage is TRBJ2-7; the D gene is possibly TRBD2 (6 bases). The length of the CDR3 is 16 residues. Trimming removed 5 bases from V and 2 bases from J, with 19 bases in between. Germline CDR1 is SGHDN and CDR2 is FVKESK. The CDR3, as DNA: TGTGCCAGCAGCGGTTCCTCTGCGGGGCGCCCCTACGAGCAGTACTTC. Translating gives CASSGSSAGRPYEQYF.

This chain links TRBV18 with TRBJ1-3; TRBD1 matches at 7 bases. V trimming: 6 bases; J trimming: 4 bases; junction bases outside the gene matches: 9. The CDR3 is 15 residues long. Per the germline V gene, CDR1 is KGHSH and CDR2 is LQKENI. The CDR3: CASSPAEGAGNTIYF. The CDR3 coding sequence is TGTGCCAGCTCGCCCGCCGAGGGGGCGGGAAACACCATATATTTT.

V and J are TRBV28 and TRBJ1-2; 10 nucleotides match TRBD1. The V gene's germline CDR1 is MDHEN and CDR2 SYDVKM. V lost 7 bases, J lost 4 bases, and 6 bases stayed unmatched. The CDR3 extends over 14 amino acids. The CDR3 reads CASTRQGAVYGYTF. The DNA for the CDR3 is TGTGCCAGCACTCGACAGGGGGCTGTCTATGGCTACACCTTC.